One sample yielded the 25 T cell receptor beta chains listed below, sequenced in a study of regulatory T cells in long-lasting Graves disease. Time point in this sample: persistent/refractory GD, antithyroid drugs over 5 years with positive TRAb. There was RNA extracted from PBMCs, and the TCR library was made from it. CDR3 regions were amplified by Arm-PCR using iRepertoire HTBI primers to build TCR beta libraries. TCRdb fed the multiplex PCR reads into MiXCR, producing one record per CDR3 protein. The sample shows 310,000 or so distinct CDR3 sequences, about 20% of them seen only once. The source material was peripheral blood mononuclear cells (PBMCs), sampled when the disease was refractory, from a patient treated with antithyroid drugs. The receptors stem from a female donor with Graves disease.

The table lists this clonotype with a few counts. This chain uses TRBV20-1 with TRBJ1-2; 9 nucleotides agree with TRBD1. Per germline, CDR1 DFQATT and CDR2 SNEGSKA (reference sequence). The CDR3 consists of 16 residues. Trimming at V came to 6 bases and at J to 3 bases, leaving 14 bases not matched to a gene. For the CDR3, the DNA is TGCAGTGCGAAGACCCCCGGGGACAGGGAGTACTATGGCTACACCTTC. Its translation is CSAKTPGDREYYGYTF.

This clonotype appeared a few times. The chain employs TRBV20-1 and TRBJ1-6, with a possible D match to TRBD1 (5 bases). V was trimmed by 2 bases and J by 1 base, leaving 9 bases between them. This CDR3 spans 15 amino acids. The V gene's germline CDR1 is DFQATT and CDR2 SNEGSKA (reference sequence). CDR3 DNA sequence: TGCAGTGCTAGAAGGGAGGGGTCCTATAATTCACCCCTCCACTTT. Amino acids: CSARREGSYNSPLHF.

At least ten counts were recorded for this clonotype. The V call is TRBV11-2, the J call TRBJ2-5; 16 positions match TRBD2. Germline lookup yields CDR1 SGHAT and CDR2 FQNNGV. V dropped 4 bases and J dropped 6; count of bases not matched to a gene: 14. The CDR3 has 19 residues. This chain's CDR3 is CASSSLRGLAGGPKKTQYF. In nucleotides, the CDR3 is TGTGCCAGCAGCTCCCTACGGGGACTAGCGGGAGGGCCGAAGAAGACCCAGTACTTC.

There are many counts of this clonotype. The V gene is TRBV13, the J gene TRBJ1-1, with TRBD1 as a possible D gene (5 bases). V dropped 6 bases and J dropped 0 bases, with 11 bases sitting between them. Germline CDR1 reads PRHDT; CDR2 reads FYEKMQ (reference sequence). The CDR3 covers 14 residues. CDR3 residues: CASSWDGMNTEAFF. DNA for the CDR3: TGTGCCAGCAGTTGGGACGGGATGAACACTGAAGCTTTCTTT.

This clonotype was seen a handful of times. The V call is TRBV18, the J call TRBJ2-5; D is possibly TRBD1 (6 bases). The V and J ends lost 3 bases and 5 bases respectively, with 16 bases between them. The germline V gene encodes CDR1 KGHSH and CDR2 LQKENI. The CDR3 length is 15 residues. The CDR3 bases are TGTGCCAGCTCACCGGGGCAGGGGTCTCGGGAGACCCAGTACTTC. Protein sequence: CASSPGQGSRETQYF.

This clonotype was observed a few times. The chain links TRBV7-9 to TRBJ1-2, with D tentatively TRBD1 (5 bases). CDR1 SEHNR and CDR2 FQNEAQ come from the germline V gene (reference sequence). Deletions cut 4 bases from V and 4 bases from J, with 16 bases between. This CDR3 comprises 15 residues. CDR3 in amino acids: CASSSPDGGPYGYTF. In DNA form, the CDR3 reads TGTGCCAGCAGCTCCCCCGATGGGGGACCCTATGGCTACACCTTC.

This clonotype has at least ten counts. The chain's CDR3 is CASSSGTGYPTLHF. CDR3 bases: TGTGCCAGCAGCTCCGGGACAGGCTACCCAACCCTCCACTTT. The genes are TRBV11-2 and TRBJ1-6, with 8 positions matching TRBD1. Germline CDR1 reads SGHAT; CDR2 reads FQNNGV. This CDR3 region has 14 residues. V lost 4 bases, J lost 14 bases, and 10 bases stayed unmatched.

There are a few counts of this clonotype. The genes are TRBV5-5 and TRBJ1-1; D might be TRBD1 (5 bases). With 1 base removed from V and 4 bases from J, the gap between germline ends came to 11 bases. The CDR3 has 14 amino acids. Per germline, CDR1 SGHKS and CDR2 YYEKEE (reference sequence). The CDR3 DNA reads as TGTGCCAGCAGCTTGTGGGGGTTGGGCACTGAAGCTTTCTTT. It codes for CASSLWGLGTEAFF.

The chain employs TRBV28 and TRBJ2-1; D might be TRBD1 or TRBD2, each matching 5 bases. The germline CDR1 and CDR2 sequences are MDHEN and SYDVKM. The V and J ends lost 1 base and 5 bases respectively, with 15 bases between them. This CDR3 is 16 amino acids long. The CDR3 DNA is TGTGCCAGCAGTTTATTATGGGACCCACTTAACAATGAGCAGTTCTTC. Its translation: CASSLLWDPLNNEQFF.

This clonotype was recorded at least ten times. The chain uses TRBV28 and TRBJ2-7, with D uncertain. Germline values: CDR1 MDHEN, CDR2 SYDVKM. The CDR3 spans 18 residues. Trimming left V 4 bases short and J 6 bases short, with 28 bases between. In DNA, the CDR3 is TGTGCCAGCAGTTCCTCTTATCCAGTGACATGGGGATTAGGCGAGCAGTACTTC. Translated, it gives CASSSSYPVTWGLGEQYF.

This chain uses TRBV7-9 with TRBJ2-1; no definite D call. The CDR3 has 14 residues. Trimming shortened V by 3 bases and J by 6 bases, and 12 bases separated the two germline ends. Germline CDR1 SEHNR, CDR2 FQNEAQ (reference sequence). DNA of the CDR3: TGTGCCAGCAGCTTTTCAATCGGCGGCAATGAGCAGTTCTTC. The encoded protein is CASSFSIGGNEQFF.

With respect to this clonotype: Lacking the conserved final phenylalanine or tryptophan, this CDR3 likely reflects a read error. This chain connects TRBV5-5 to TRBJ2-5; 9 bases map to TRBD1. The germline V gene has CDR1 SGHKS and CDR2 YYEKEE (reference sequence). Trimming took 4 bases from V and 2 from J; bases not matched to a gene: 12. This CDR3 is 17 amino acids long. The CDR3 coding sequence is TGTGCCAGCAGCCACAGTCCGACAGGGGGAAAACAAGAGACCCAGTACTCC. Translation gives CASSHSPTGGKQETQYS.

Ten or more counts support this clonotype. The chain carries TRBV29-1 and TRBJ1-6, with 7 bases that match TRBD1. Germline loops: CDR1 SQVTM, CDR2 ANQGSEA. This CDR3 is built from 13 residues. J lost 5 bases, V lost 5 bases, and 3 bases had no gene match. CDR3 loop: CSVRTGNNSPLHF. For the CDR3, the DNA is TGCAGCGTTCGGACAGGAAATAATTCACCCCTCCACTTT.

This clonotype was counted only a few times. This chain connects TRBV7-2 to TRBJ1-5; the D gene is possibly TRBD1 (6 bases). The CDR3 loop spans 14 amino acids. In germline, CDR1 is SGHTA, CDR2 FQGNSA. Trimming left V 2 bases short and J 6 bases short, with 11 bases between. CDR3 coding DNA: TGTGCCAGCAGCTTACTGACAGGAGGTCAGCCCCAGCATTTT. It yields the protein CASSLLTGGQPQHF.

V gene TRBV7-2 combines with J gene TRBJ2-5; a possible D gene is TRBD2 (6 bases). CDR1 and CDR2 (germline): SGHTA, FQGNSA. Trimming pared 4 bases from V and 4 bases from J, leaving 13 bases between. CDR3 length: 14 residues. The CDR3 DNA reads TGTGCCAGCAGCTCTCACCGGGGAGGAGAGACCCAGTACTTC. Its protein product is CASSSHRGGETQYF.

The table lists this clonotype with many counts. The chain joins TRBV20-1 to TRBJ2-7; 8 nucleotides line up with TRBD1. The trim removed 1 base at V and 7 bases at J, leaving 12 bases unmatched. There are 15 residues in the CDR3. Germline lookup yields CDR1 DFQATT and CDR2 SNEGSKA (reference sequence). In DNA, the CDR3 is TGCAGTGCTAGAGGGACTGGGACAGGCTCATTGGAGCAGTACTTC. As protein: CSARGTGTGSLEQYF.

The sample holds one count of this clonotype. J is TRBJ1-1 and V is TRBV24-1; TRBD1 is a possible D gene (6 bases). The germline gives CDR1 KGHDR, CDR2 SFDVKD. The CDR3 loop spans 15 amino acids. Between the trimmed V and J ends, which lost 4 bases and 1 base, there was a span of 12 bases. This CDR3 is CATSETGFGNTEAFF. The CDR3 nucleotides read TGTGCCACCAGTGAAACAGGGTTTGGGAACACTGAAGCTTTCTTT.

At least ten counts were recorded for this clonotype. The chain links TRBV28 to TRBJ1-1; no definite D call. From germline, CDR1 is MDHEN and CDR2 SYDVKM. The CDR3 extends over 15 amino acids. Trimming shortened V by 5 bases and J by 2 bases, and 15 bases separated the two germline ends. The CDR3 is CASSPSHLINTEAFF. The CDR3 DNA sequence: TGTGCCAGCAGTCCGTCCCACCTAATAAACACTGAAGCTTTCTTT.

There are many counts of this clonotype. V usage is TRBV2 and J usage is TRBJ1-1; 8 bases agree with TRBD1. Germline assignment: CDR1 SNHLY and CDR2 FYNNEI. This CDR3 has 15 amino acids. Trimming removed 5 bases from V and 1 base from J; junction bases left unmatched: 6. The CDR3 DNA reads as TGTGCCAGCAGTTGGGGACAGGCGACGAACACTGAAGCTTTCTTT. Its translation: CASSWGQATNTEAFF.

This chain connects TRBV2 to TRBJ1-5; a weak D match, TRBD1 (5 bases). The CDR3 is made up of 13 amino acids. V lost 6 bases and J 2 bases, leaving 8 bases between the germline ends. The germline V gene has CDR1 SNHLY and CDR2 FYNNEI. The CDR3 DNA follows: TGTGCCAGCAGGGGACGGGGCAATCAGCCCCAGCATTTT. This gives the protein CASRGRGNQPQHF.

Only a few counts were recorded for this clonotype. The CDR3, as DNA: TGTGCCAGCAGCAAGACAGGGATCTACGAGCAGTACTTC. Residues: CASSKTGIYEQYF. The chain has TRBV6-2 or TRBV6-3 and TRBJ2-7; 7 positions match TRBD1. J lost 3 bases, V lost 6 bases, and 5 bases had no gene match. From germline, CDR1 is MNHEY and CDR2 SVGEGT. The CDR3 runs 13 residues.

This clonotype was observed at least ten times. The chain joins TRBV5-1 to TRBJ1-5; D is unresolved. CDR3 length: 14 amino acids. V shed 0 bases and J shed 4 bases, with 8 bases lying between them. Germline V gene sequence: CDR1 SGHRS, CDR2 YFSETQ. The CDR3 loop reads CASSLEGTNQPQHF. CDR3 nucleotides: TGCGCCAGCAGCTTGGAGGGTACTAATCAGCCCCAGCATTTT.

V usage is TRBV25-1 and J usage is TRBJ1-6; a possible D gene is TRBD1 (6 bases). CDR1 is MGHDK, CDR2 SYGVNS, per germline. Between the trimmed V and J ends, which lost 6 bases and 9 bases, there was a span of 9 bases. The CDR3 runs 12 residues. The CDR3 bases are TGTGCCAGCAGGGACAGTAGTTCACCCCTCCACTTT. It encodes CASRDSSSPLHF.

This clonotype was detected ten times or more. The chain carries TRBV28 and TRBJ1-2; 11 nucleotides align to TRBD1. The CDR3 runs to 15 residues. Trimming cost V 6 bases and J 7 bases; bases outside gene matches: 10. Germline values: CDR1 MDHEN, CDR2 SYDVKM. The CDR3: CASRDPGQGGFGYTF. The CDR3 bases are TGTGCCAGCAGGGACCCGGGACAGGGGGGCTTTGGCTACACCTTC.

This sequence joins TRBV7-9 and TRBJ1-2, with a possible D match to TRBD1 (6 bases). Germline CDR1 reads SEHNR; CDR2 reads FQNEAQ (reference sequence). The CDR3 consists of 15 residues. V lost 5 bases and J lost 4, with 17 bases in between. The DNA of the CDR3 is TGTGCCAGCAGCCCCCAGCGGGGGCAGGCCTATGGCTACACCTTC. Its protein is CASSPQRGQAYGYTF.